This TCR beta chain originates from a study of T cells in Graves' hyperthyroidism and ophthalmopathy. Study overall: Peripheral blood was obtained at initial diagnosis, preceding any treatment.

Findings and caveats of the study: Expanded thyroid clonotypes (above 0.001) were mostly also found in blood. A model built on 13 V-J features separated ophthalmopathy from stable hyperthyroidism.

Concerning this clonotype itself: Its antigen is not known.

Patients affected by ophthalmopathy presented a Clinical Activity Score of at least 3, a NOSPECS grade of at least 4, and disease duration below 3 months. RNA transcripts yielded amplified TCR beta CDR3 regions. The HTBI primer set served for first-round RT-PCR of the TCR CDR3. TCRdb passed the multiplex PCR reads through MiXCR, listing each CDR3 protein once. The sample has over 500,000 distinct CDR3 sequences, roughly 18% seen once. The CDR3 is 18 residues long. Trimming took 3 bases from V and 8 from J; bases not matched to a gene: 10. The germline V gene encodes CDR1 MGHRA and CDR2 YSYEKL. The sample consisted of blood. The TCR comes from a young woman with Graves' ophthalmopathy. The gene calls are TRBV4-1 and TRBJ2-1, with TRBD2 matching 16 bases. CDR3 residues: CASSQDRGLAGGPHEQFF. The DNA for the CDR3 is TGCGCCAGCAGCCAGGATAGGGGACTAGCGGGAGGGCCGCATGAGCAGTTCTTC.